Listed here is a single TCR beta chain. Under the authors' procedure: Nucleated cell number was recorded as an estimate derived from reference gene primer amplification. Here immunoSEQ multiplex PCR was the method, and the copy in TCRdb shows in-frame clones only, minus some. D and trimming were read from the DNA, whereas the V and J calls and clone size are those reported in that table. The sample has fewer than 250,000 clones, about 90% seen once. This record comes from a study of blood T cell repertoires in COVID-19. Across the study: Samples came from the United States, Italy and Spain, spanning acute and convalescent COVID-19. T cells, B-cell-depleted T cells, or PBMCs provided the cDNA or gDNA that served as material.

Seattle patients were enrolled while actively infected and followed longitudinally. The sequencing sample was made of peripheral blood. The sequence derives from a man aged 25 to 45 with COVID-19, enrolled during active disease.

CDR3 protein: CASSISLGQGIYGYTF. The CDR3 bases are TGTGCCAGCAGTATCTCCCTAGGACAGGGTATCTATGGCTACACCTTC. V is TRBV27 and J is TRBJ1-2; TRBD1 matches 8 bases. The CDR3 consists of 16 residues. In germline, CDR1 is MNHEY, CDR2 SMNVEV (reference sequence). Trimming removed 5 bases from V and 4 bases from J; junction bases left unmatched: 12.